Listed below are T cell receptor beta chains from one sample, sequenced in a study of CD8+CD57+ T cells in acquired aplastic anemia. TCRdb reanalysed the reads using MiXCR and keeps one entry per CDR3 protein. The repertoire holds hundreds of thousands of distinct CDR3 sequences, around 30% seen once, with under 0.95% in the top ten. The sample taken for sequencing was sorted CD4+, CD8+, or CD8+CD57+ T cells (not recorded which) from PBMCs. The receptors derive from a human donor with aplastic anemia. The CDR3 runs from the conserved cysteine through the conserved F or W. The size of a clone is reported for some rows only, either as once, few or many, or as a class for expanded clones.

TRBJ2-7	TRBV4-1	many	CASSQEGLAGGKQYF
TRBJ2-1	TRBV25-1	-	CASSASGGATSEQFF
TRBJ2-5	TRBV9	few	CASSVANLETQYF
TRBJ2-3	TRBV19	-	CASKQGLSTDTQYF
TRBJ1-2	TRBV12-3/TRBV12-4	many	CASSLAGIYGYTF
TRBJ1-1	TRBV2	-	CASSVGQITEAFF
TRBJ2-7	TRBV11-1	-	CASSLGLEDAYEQYF
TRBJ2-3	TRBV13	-	CASSGEPDTQYF
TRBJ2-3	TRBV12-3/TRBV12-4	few	CASSLGEKQTDTQYF
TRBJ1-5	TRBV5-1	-	CASSLSGKEPQHF
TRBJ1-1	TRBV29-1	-	CSVARTEEAFF
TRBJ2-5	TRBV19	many	CASSGGQGKETQYF
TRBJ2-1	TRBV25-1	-	CASSEIWTSPAEQFF
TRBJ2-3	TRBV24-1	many	CATSDFRENTDTQYF
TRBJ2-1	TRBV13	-	CASSLAAEQFF
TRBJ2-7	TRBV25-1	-	CASSLAGQGYYEQYF
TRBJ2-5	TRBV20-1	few	CSALRGQPFQETQYF
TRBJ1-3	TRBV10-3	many	CAISDDRDSGNTIYF
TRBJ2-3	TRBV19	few	CASSIPGGTDTQYF
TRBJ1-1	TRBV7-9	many	CASSSTGGGTEAFF
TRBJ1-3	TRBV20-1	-	CSASGQEGNTIYF
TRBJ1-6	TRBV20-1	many	CSALDRVNSPLHF
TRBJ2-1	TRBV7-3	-	CASSLTGGASVNEQFF
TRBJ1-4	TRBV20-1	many	CSARTGNGEKLFF
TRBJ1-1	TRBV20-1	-	CSAGLGDLTEAFF
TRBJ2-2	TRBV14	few	CASALGTGVNTGELFF
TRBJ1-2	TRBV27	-	CASTLGGRSNYGYTF
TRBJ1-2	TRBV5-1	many	CASSLADFAYGYTF
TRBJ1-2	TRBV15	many	CATSRDGGTPNYGYTF
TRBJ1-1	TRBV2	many	CASSEGGQLGEAFF
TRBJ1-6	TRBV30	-	CAWSVQGPNSPLHF
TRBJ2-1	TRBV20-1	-	CGARDQSYNEQFF
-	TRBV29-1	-	CSVFTNQASGGATDNEQFF
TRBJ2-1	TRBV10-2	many	CASSELAGNEQFF
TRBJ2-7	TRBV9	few	CASSVGPSGASSYEQYF
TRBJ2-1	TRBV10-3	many	CAISGLTSVSNEQFF
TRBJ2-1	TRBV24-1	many	CATTSGLHGADEQFF
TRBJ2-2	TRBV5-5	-	CASSSRQNLNTGELFF
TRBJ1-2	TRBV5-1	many	CASSPGTGGRRNYGYTF
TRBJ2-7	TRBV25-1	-	CASSARISAGSSYEQYF
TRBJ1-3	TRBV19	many	CASSMATTMGENTIYF
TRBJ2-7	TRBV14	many	CASSQDWDGYEQYF
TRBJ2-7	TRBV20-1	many	CSATGTGAFYEQYF
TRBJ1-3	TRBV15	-	CATRTGWGNTIYF
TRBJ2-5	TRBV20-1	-	CSARVWPEETQYF
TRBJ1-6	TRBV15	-	CATSREQGGSYNSPLHF
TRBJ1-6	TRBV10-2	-	CASSESADRNSPLHF
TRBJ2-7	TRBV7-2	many	CASSATGKSYEQYF
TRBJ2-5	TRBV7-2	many	CASGWGEETQYF
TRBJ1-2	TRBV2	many	CASTSEQGHYGYTF
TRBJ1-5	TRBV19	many	CASSPTDRRNQPQHF
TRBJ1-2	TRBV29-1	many	CMTGEDGYTF
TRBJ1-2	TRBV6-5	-	CASSSTGPLYGYTF
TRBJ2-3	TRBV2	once	CASRPSGAGQRTDTQYF